The clone carrying this T cell receptor (beta chain) has only one observation. The antigen is not known. Germline V gene lookup returns CDR1 MGHDK and CDR2 SYGVNS. The length of the CDR3 is 14 residues. The germline V and J ends were trimmed by 3 bases and 3 bases, with 8 bases remaining between them. This entry belongs to a study of OX40 agonist ivuxolimab in advanced cancers. Study information: Hepatocellular carcinoma, melanoma, renal cell or head and neck cancer affected the dose-escalation patients. Those enrolled were less than 85% male, with a mean age of approximately 60 years and ages from roughly 23 to 80.

Study-level results: Expanded clones were, on average, more numerous among CD8+ T cells than CD4+. At doses 0.1 to 3.0 mg/kg, CD4+ and CD8+ clones expanded.

Generated by immunoSEQ multiplex PCR, the TCRdb table keeps only in-frame clones and is missing some. The sample has 55,000 to 80,000 clones, roughly 90% seen once; the top ten hold about 0.59%. Sample: CD4+ or CD8+ T cells sorted from blood, taken in a trial of the OX40 agonist ivuxolimab. The TCR comes from an adult with an advanced solid tumor such as melanoma, head and neck, liver or kidney cancer. The V and J genes are TRBV25-1 and TRBJ1-4; weak D call: TRBD1 (6 bases). Here the CDR3 reads CASSDGGANEKLFF. The CDR3 bases are TGTGCCAGCAGTGACGGGGGCGCTAATGAAAAACTGTTTTTT.